This passage covers 16 T cell receptor beta chains from one sample sequenced in a study of cytomegalovirus exposure and HLA in healthy donors. Clones were read by immunoSEQ multiplex PCR, and TCRdb kept only the in-frame ones, dropping some. The profile shows about 120,000 clones, more than 70% of them singletons. The sequencing input was PBMCs. The source is a woman in her thirties in good health and CMV-seronegative.

This chain uses TRBV4-1 with TRBJ2-1, with 10 bases aligning to TRBD2. Germline lookup yields CDR1 MGHRA and CDR2 YSYEKL. The ends lost 4 bases at V and 4 bases at J; junction bases unmatched: 10. The CDR3 totals 17 residues. Here the CDR3 reads CASSRLVAGGRYNEQFF. In nucleotides, the CDR3 is TGCGCCAGCAGCCGACTAGTAGCGGGGGGTAGATACAATGAGCAGTTCTTC.

This chain links TRBV29-1 with TRBJ1-1, with TRBD1 as a possible D gene (5 bases). V gave up 7 bases and J gave up 4 bases, with 19 bases separating them. The CDR3 length is 14 residues. Per germline, CDR1 SQVTM and CDR2 ANQGSEA. CDR3 in amino acids: CSAGGAPGVTEAFF. CDR3 DNA: TGCAGCGCGGGTGGCGCCCCGGGGGTCACTGAAGCTTTCTTT.

The chain combines TRBV5-6 with TRBJ2-7; 13 bases are shared with TRBD2. This CDR3 is 17 amino acids long. With V trimmed by 4 bases and J by 1 base, 8 bases remained unmatched. Germline V gene lookup returns CDR1 SGHDT and CDR2 YYEEEE. The CDR3 spells CASSRTSGGLLSYEQYF. In nucleotides, the CDR3 is TGTGCCAGCAGCAGGACTAGCGGGGGCTTACTATCCTACGAGCAGTACTTC.

In its sample, this clone was seen once. This chain uses TRBV5-1 with TRBJ2-7; D remains unclear. The CDR3 is 14 residues long. The V gene lost 1 base and the J gene lost 0 bases, with 8 bases spanning the gap. Germline V gene data show CDR1 as SGHRS and CDR2 as YFSETQ. CDR3 in DNA: TGCGCCAGCAGCTTGACGATGAGCTCCTACGAGCAGTACTTC. This codes for CASSLTMSSYEQYF.

The CDR3: CASSRSGGATDTQYF. The CDR3 DNA reads TGTGCCAGCAGCCGTAGCGGGGGGGCCACAGATACGCAGTATTTT. The chain links TRBV5-6 to TRBJ2-3; 11 bases are shared with TRBD2. Germline values: CDR1 SGHDT, CDR2 YYEEEE. V gave up 4 bases and J gave up 2 bases; unmatched junction bases: 3. The CDR3 is 15 amino acids.

The V call is TRBV4-1, the J call TRBJ2-7; TRBD2 aligns across 9 bases. The CDR3 covers 18 residues. J gave up 0 bases and V 1 base, and 10 bases lay outside the gene matches. Germline loops: CDR1 MGHRA, CDR2 YSYEKL. CDR3 DNA: TGCGCCAGCAGCCAAGTCCCCAGCGGGGGGACTCTCTCCTACGAGCAGTACTTC. Its protein is CASSQVPSGGTLSYEQYF.

CDR3 in amino acids: CASSFRPGGPRNEQFF. In nucleotides, the CDR3 is TGTGCCAGCAGCTTCCGGCCGGGGGGCCCCCGAAATGAGCAGTTCTTC. V gene TRBV7-9 combines with J gene TRBJ2-1, with D possibly TRBD2 on 7 matching bases. The germline V gene encodes CDR1 SEHNR and CDR2 FQNEAQ (reference sequence). This CDR3 is 16 amino acids long. V lost 3 bases and J 7 bases, leaving 19 bases between the germline ends.

The rearrangement links TRBV5-1 to TRBJ1-3; TRBD1 is a possible D gene (5 bases). This CDR3 contains 15 residues. V shed 2 bases and J shed 1 base, with 10 bases lying between them. CDR1 SGHRS and CDR2 YFSETQ come from the germline V gene. In DNA form, the CDR3 reads TGCGCCAGCAGCTTCGGGGGGGATTCTGGAAACACCATATATTTT. Translation: CASSFGGDSGNTIYF. The variable domain in full, with the rest retrieved from reference TRBV5-1 and TRBJ1-3, is KAGVTQTPRYLIKTRGQQVTLSCSPISGHRSVSWYQQTPGQGLQFLFEYFSETQRNKGNFPGRFSGRQFSNSRSEMNVSTLELGDSALYLCASSFGGDSGNTIYFGEGSWLTVV.

This sequence joins TRBV7-2 and TRBJ2-5; 8 nucleotides match TRBD2. Germline V gene sequence: CDR1 SGHTA, CDR2 FQGNSA. The V segment lost 2 bases and the J segment 5 bases; nucleotides outside the gene matches: 7. This CDR3 comprises 15 residues. The CDR3 loop reads CASSLSGLEVETQYF. The CDR3 nucleotides read TGTGCCAGCAGCTTATCGGGACTAGAGGTGGAGACCCAGTACTTC.

The chain combines TRBV5-6 with TRBJ1-6; tentative D call: TRBD1 (6 bases). CDR3 length: 17 residues. V lost 4 bases to trimming and J lost 5 bases, with 19 bases between them. The germline V gene encodes CDR1 SGHDT and CDR2 YYEEEE. The CDR3 region is CASSPLPGGDHNSPLHF. Here the CDR3 DNA reads TGTGCCAGCAGCCCCCTCCCTGGGGGCGACCATAATTCACCCCTCCACTTT.

The chain joins TRBV4-1 to TRBJ2-3; 8 bases are shared with TRBD1. This CDR3 comprises 16 residues. V was clipped by 0 bases and J by 5 bases; unmatched bases: 7. Germline-derived CDR1 and CDR2 are MGHRA and YSYEKL. The CDR3 region is CASSQERTGLLDTQYF. The DNA of the CDR3 is TGCGCCAGCAGCCAAGAAAGGACAGGGTTGTTAGATACGCAGTATTTT.

The V and J genes are TRBV5-8 and TRBJ1-5; TRBD1 agrees at 9 bases. This CDR3 has 15 amino acids. The V gene end was trimmed by 4 bases and the J gene end by 3 bases; junction bases not matched to a gene: 5. Germline-derived CDR1 and CDR2 are SGHTS and YDEGEE. The chain's CDR3 is CASSLGTGNNQPQHF. In DNA, the CDR3 is TGTGCCAGCAGCCTTGGGACAGGGAACAATCAGCCCCAGCATTTT.

The CDR3 region is CASSYSAAGSSYEQYF. CDR3 bases: TGTGCCAGCAGTTACTCTGCAGCGGGGAGCTCCTACGAGCAGTACTTC. The chain employs TRBV6-5 and TRBJ2-7; 7 bases match TRBD2. This CDR3 contains 16 residues. Per the germline V gene, CDR1 is MNHEY and CDR2 is SVGAGI. Trimming at V came to 0 bases and at J to 0 bases, leaving 5 bases not matched to a gene.

This clone was observed once. Here the CDR3 DNA reads TGTGCCAGCAGCCGGACACCGGGGGATCAGCCCCAGCATTTT. This codes for CASSRTPGDQPQHF. The rearrangement links TRBV7-9 to TRBJ1-5, with D possibly matching TRBD1 (5 bases). Germline loops: CDR1 SEHNR, CDR2 FQNEAQ (reference sequence). Trimming left V 5 bases short and J 5 bases short, with 13 bases between. The CDR3 covers 14 residues.

The chain has TRBV6-1 and TRBJ2-7; TRBD2 aligns across 7 bases. J lost 4 bases, V lost 7 bases, and 7 bases had no gene match. In germline, CDR1 is MNHNS, CDR2 SASEGT. The CDR3 is made up of 13 amino acids. The CDR3 sequence: CASTDGLGYEQYF. The CDR3 nucleotides are TGTGCCAGCACTGACGGACTAGGTTACGAGCAGTACTTC.

The chain recombines TRBV7-2 with TRBJ2-7, with 8 bases identical to TRBD2. CDR1 SGHTA and CDR2 FQGNSA come from the germline V gene. CDR3 length: 12 residues. V shed 5 bases and J 6 bases; nucleotides not matched to a gene: 3. The DNA of the CDR3 is TGTGCCAGCAGCCCCCGGGGGGGCGAGCAGTACTTC. Translated: CASSPRGGEQYF.